The next 13 T cell receptor beta chains were all read from a single sample in a study of CD8+ T cells in alopecia areata. RNA was isolated and reverse transcribed to cDNA, the sequencing template. Clones were sequenced by immunoSEQ multiplex PCR, and TCRdb holds only the in-frame ones, with some missing. In the table there are approximately 130,000 clones, roughly 57% of which are singletons. Treatment denoted: oral pan-JAK inhibitor, 5-10 mg twice daily. This specimen was CD4+ T cells sorted from blood, taken at week 4, from a patient treated with tofacitinib. The receptors come from a human donor with alopecia areata.

J is TRBJ1-1 and V is TRBV29-1, with a tentative D call TRBD1 (5 bases). The CDR3 consists of 13 residues. The V gene lost 3 bases and the J gene lost 11 bases, with 19 bases spanning the gap. Looked up from germline, CDR1 is SQVTM and CDR2 is ANQGSEA. The CDR3 protein is CSVEGGTAASAFF. For the CDR3, the DNA is TGCAGCGTTGAGGGGGGGACCGCTGCTTCCGCTTTCTTT. Combining the CDR3 with reference TRBV29-1 and TRBJ1-1 gives the whole variable domain SAVISQKPSRDICQRGTSLTIQCQVDSQVTMMFWYRQQPGQSLTLIATANQGSEATYESGFVIDKFPISRPNLTFSTLTVSNMSPEDSSIYLCSVEGGTAASAFFGQGTRLTVV.

This clone showed up just once. This chain uses TRBV7-2 with TRBJ2-4; D may be TRBD1 or TRBD2 (6 bases each). Between the trimmed V and J ends, which lost 8 bases and 8 bases, there was a span of 16 bases. From germline, CDR1 is SGHTA and CDR2 FQGNSA. The length of the CDR3 is 13 residues. The CDR3 sequence: CASLQGGGDIQYF. The CDR3 bases are TGTGCCAGCTTACAGGGAGGTGGGGACATTCAGTACTTC.

The chain is built from TRBV2 and TRBJ2-3, with D unclear. The CDR3 totals 11 residues. In germline, CDR1 is SNHLY, CDR2 FYNNEI. Trimming cost V 5 bases and J 6 bases, with 6 bases left between them. The CDR3 nucleotides are TGTGCCAGCAGTAGTTCTGATACGCAGTATTTT. Translation: CASSSSDTQYF.

Remarks on this clone: The sample holds other DNA sequences that translate to the same CDR3. The genes are TRBV30 and TRBJ1-5; D is ambiguous. Germline V lookup: CDR1 GTSNPN, CDR2 SVGIG (reference sequence). The V gene lost 0 bases and the J gene lost 7 bases, with 10 bases spanning the gap. This CDR3 contains 13 residues. The DNA of the CDR3 is TGTGCCTGGAGTGTTGAGGGAGGCCAGCCCCAGCATTTT. Its translation is CAWSVEGGQPQHF.

The chain is built from TRBV6-5 and TRBJ2-5; 8 bases are a match to TRBD1. J gave up 5 bases and V 6 bases, and 8 bases lay outside the gene matches. CDR1 MNHEY and CDR2 SVGAGI come from the germline V gene. The CDR3 spans 14 residues. In DNA, the CDR3 is TGTGCCAGCAGCCGGACAGGGAATGGGGAGACCCAGTACTTC. Protein: CASSRTGNGETQYF.

The CDR3: CASSSRPNRGNNQDEQFF. The CDR3 bases are TGTGCCAGCAGCTCAAGACCCAATAGGGGGAATAATCAGGATGAGCAGTTCTTC. The chain is built from TRBV7-3 and TRBJ2-1; tentative D call: TRBD1 (6 bases). V lost 4 bases to trimming and J lost 8 bases, with 27 bases between them. Germline-derived CDR1 and CDR2 are SGHTA and FQGTGA. The CDR3 contains 18 residues.

V usage is TRBV29-1 and J usage is TRBJ1-2; TRBD1 might be the D (6 bases). V dropped 4 bases and J dropped 4 bases, with 13 bases sitting between them. Germline CDR1 SQVTM, CDR2 ANQGSEA. The CDR3 contains 13 residues. The CDR3 bases are TGCAGCGTTGGGGTCGGGGGCAGCTATGGCTACACCTTC. As protein: CSVGVGGSYGYTF.

The chain combines TRBV15 with TRBJ2-2; D is undetermined. The V gene's germline CDR1 is LNHNV and CDR2 YYDKDF (reference sequence). This CDR3 is built from 12 residues. V was trimmed by 2 bases and J by 7 bases, leaving 5 bases between them. The CDR3 region is CATSRLDGELFF. The CDR3 bases are TGTGCCACCAGCAGACTTGACGGGGAGCTGTTTTTT.

The chain links TRBV29-1 to TRBJ2-3, with unresolved D. CDR1 SQVTM and CDR2 ANQGSEA come from the germline V gene. The CDR3 contains 12 residues. Trimming left V 3 bases short and J 5 bases short, with 9 bases between. The CDR3 region is CSVDPGRDTQYF. The CDR3 DNA follows: TGCAGCGTTGATCCGGGCAGAGATACGCAGTATTTT.

This clone turned up a few times. The rearrangement links TRBV11-2 to TRBJ1-4; D not certain. In germline, CDR1 is SGHAT, CDR2 FQNNGV. Trimming left V 2 bases short and J 8 bases short, with 21 bases between. CDR3 length: 17 residues. In DNA, the CDR3 is TGTGCCAGCAGCTTATGGTTGGAGGCTGGGCTACCCGAAAAACTGTTTTTT. Translating gives CASSLWLEAGLPEKLFF.

The sample holds one count of this clone. The DNA of the CDR3 is TGTGCCAGCAGCTCGGGGCGGGTGCAGTTCTTC. The encoded protein is CASSSGRVQFF. V gene TRBV7-3 combines with J gene TRBJ2-1; tentatively, D is TRBD1 or TRBD2 (5 bases each). In germline, CDR1 is SGHTA, CDR2 FQGTGA. Trimming took 4 bases from V and 12 from J, leaving 10 bases between them. The CDR3 is 11 amino acids. The variable domain in full, with the rest retrieved from reference TRBV7-3 and TRBJ2-1, is GAGVSQTPSNKVTEKGKYVELRCDPISGHTALYWYRQSLGQGPEFLIYFQGTGAADDSGLPNDRFFAVRPEGSVSTLKIQRTERGDSAVYLCASSSGRVQFFGPGTRLTVL.

V gene TRBV5-4 combines with J gene TRBJ2-3; TRBD1 might be the D (7 bases). Trimming cost V 4 bases and J 3 bases, with 15 bases left between them. The CDR3 is 15 amino acids. Per the germline V gene, CDR1 is SGHNT and CDR2 is YYREEE (reference sequence). CDR3 sequence reads: CASSPWRDRTDTQYF. Here the CDR3 DNA reads TGTGCCAGCAGCCCGTGGCGGGACAGAACAGATACGCAGTATTTT. The variable domain in full, completed from reference TRBV5-4 and TRBJ2-3, reads ETGVTQSPTHLIKTRGQQVTLRCSSQSGHNTVSWYQQALGQGPQFIFQYYREEENGRGNFPPRFSGLQFPNYSSELNVNALELDDSALYLCASSPWRDRTDTQYFGPGTRLTVL.

The rearrangement uses TRBV12-5 and TRBJ2-1; the D gene is possibly TRBD2 (6 bases). Germline V CDR1 and CDR2: LGHNT, FRNRAP. There are 14 residues in the CDR3. The V and J ends lost 3 bases and 7 bases respectively, with 13 bases between them. The CDR3 nucleotides are TGTGCTAGTGGTTTTGGGGGGAAGCAGAATGAGCAGTTCTTC. Residues: CASGFGGKQNEQFF.